This TCR beta chain was recovered during a study of blood T cell repertoires in COVID-19. Enrolment of Seattle patients took place during active infection, and they were followed longitudinally. As originally analysed: Estimation of nucleated cell counts was performed using reference gene primer amplification. Some clones are missing from TCRdb's copy, which holds only in-frame ones; the method was immunoSEQ multiplex PCR. V and J calls and clone size come straight from that table; D and trimming were deduced from the DNA. The sample shows 50,000 to 75,000 clones, approximately 78% of them seen only once. Germline CDR1 and CDR2: MGHRA and YSYEKL. The CDR3 loop spans 16 amino acids. V lost 0 bases, J lost 5 bases, and 14 bases lay in between.

The sequence was collected from a man aged 55 to 70 with COVID-19, enrolled during active disease. The sample taken for sequencing was peripheral blood. The chain recombines TRBV4-1 with TRBJ2-1; tentatively, D is TRBD1 (5 bases). The CDR3 nucleotides are TGCGCCAGCAGCCAAGAGAGGACATTAAGTGACAATGAGCAGTTCTTC. Amino acids: CASSQERTLSDNEQFF.